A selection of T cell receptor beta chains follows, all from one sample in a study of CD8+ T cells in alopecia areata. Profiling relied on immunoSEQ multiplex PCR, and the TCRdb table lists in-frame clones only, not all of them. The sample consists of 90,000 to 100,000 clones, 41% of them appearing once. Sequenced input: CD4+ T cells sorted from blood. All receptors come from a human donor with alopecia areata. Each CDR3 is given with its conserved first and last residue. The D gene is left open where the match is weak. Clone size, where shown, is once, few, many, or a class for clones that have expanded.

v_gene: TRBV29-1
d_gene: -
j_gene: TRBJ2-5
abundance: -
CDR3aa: CSVGGPRSGEGKETQYF
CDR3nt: TGCAGCGTGGGAGGACCTAGATCCGGGGAAGGTAAAGAGACCCAGTACTTC

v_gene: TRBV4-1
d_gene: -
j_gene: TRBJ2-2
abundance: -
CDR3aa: CASSFGQITGELFF
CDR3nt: TGCGCCTCGTCCTTCGGACAGATCACCGGGGAGCTGTTTTTT

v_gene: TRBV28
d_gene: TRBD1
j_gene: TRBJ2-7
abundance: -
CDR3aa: CASRDGQGFSLGEQYF
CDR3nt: TGTGCCAGCAGGGATGGACAGGGGTTCAGCCTGGGCGAGCAGTACTTC

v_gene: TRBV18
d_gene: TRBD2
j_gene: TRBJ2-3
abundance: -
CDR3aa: CASSPPIAGSADTQYF
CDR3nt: TGTGCCAGCTCACCACCGATAGCGGGGAGCGCAGATACGCAGTATTTT

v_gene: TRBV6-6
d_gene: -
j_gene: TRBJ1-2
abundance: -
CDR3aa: CASTQGLTYGYTF
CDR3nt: TGTGCCAGCACCCAGGGGTTGACGTATGGCTACACCTTC

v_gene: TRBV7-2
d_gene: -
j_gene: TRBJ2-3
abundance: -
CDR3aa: CASSPTGESTDTQYF
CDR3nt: TGTGCCAGCAGCCCCACGGGGGAATCCACAGATACGCAGTATTTT

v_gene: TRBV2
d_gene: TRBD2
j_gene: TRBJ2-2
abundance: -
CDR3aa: CASENGRLAHGELFF
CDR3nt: TGTGCCAGCGAGAATGGGAGACTAGCCCACGGGGAGCTGTTTTTT

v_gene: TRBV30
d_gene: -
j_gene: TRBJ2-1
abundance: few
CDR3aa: CAWSVLNEQFF
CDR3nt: TGTGCCTGGAGTGTACTTAATGAGCAGTTCTTC

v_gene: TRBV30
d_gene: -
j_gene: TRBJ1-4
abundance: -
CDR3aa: CAWSPLRGREKLFF
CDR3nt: TGTGCCTGGAGCCCCTTACGGGGTAGGGAAAAACTGTTTTTT

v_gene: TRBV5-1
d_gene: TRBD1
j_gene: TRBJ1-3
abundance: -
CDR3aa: CASSYGRDRLSGNTIYF
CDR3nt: TGCGCCAGCAGCTACGGACGGGACAGGTTATCTGGAAACACCATATATTTT

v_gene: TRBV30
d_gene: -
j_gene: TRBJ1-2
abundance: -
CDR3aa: CAWSVVSGSGYTF
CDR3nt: TGTGCCTGGAGTGTAGTTTCAGGGTCTGGCTACACCTTC

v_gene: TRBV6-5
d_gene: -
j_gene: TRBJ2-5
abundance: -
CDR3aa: CASSLGRRAQGETQYF
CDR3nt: TGTGCCAGCAGTTTAGGTCGCAGGGCCCAAGGAGAGACCCAGTACTTC

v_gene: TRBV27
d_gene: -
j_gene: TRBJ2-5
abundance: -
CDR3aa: CASSLEGSRETQYF
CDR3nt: TGTGCCAGCAGTTTAGAGGGTTCGAGAGAGACCCAGTACTTC

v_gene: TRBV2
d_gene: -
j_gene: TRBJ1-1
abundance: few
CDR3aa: CASSLSGGVTEAFF
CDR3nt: TGTGCCAGCAGTCTAAGCGGGGGCGTCACTGAAGCTTTCTTT

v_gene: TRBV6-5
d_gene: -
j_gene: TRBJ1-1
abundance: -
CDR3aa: CASRTQFGAFF
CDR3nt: TGTGCCAGCAGGACTCAGTTCGGGGCTTTCTTT

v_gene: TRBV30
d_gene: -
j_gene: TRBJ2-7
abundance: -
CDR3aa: CAWSAVGGLYEQYF
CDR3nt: TGTGCCTGGAGTGCCGTAGGGGGACTCTACGAGCAGTACTTC

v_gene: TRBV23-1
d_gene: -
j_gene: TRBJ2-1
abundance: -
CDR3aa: CASTGTLYNEQFF
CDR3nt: TGCGCCAGCACCGGGACATTATACAATGAGCAGTTCTTC

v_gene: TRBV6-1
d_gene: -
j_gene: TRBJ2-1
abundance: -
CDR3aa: CATNPGTALDEQFF
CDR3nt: TGTGCCACCAACCCCGGGACGGCTTTAGATGAGCAGTTCTTC

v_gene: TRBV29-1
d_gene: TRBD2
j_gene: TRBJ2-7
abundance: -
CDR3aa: CSVGTSGAPPYEQYF
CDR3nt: TGCAGCGTTGGGACTAGCGGGGCCCCGCCTTACGAGCAGTACTTC

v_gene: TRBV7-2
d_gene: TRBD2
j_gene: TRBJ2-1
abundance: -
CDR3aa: CASSLFLREGWEQFF
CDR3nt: TGTGCCAGCAGCTTATTTTTGCGGGAGGGCTGGGAGCAGTTCTTC

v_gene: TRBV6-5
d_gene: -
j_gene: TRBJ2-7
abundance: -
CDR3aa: CATGKGFLYEQYF
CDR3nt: TGTGCCACGGGGAAGGGTTTTTTATACGAGCAGTACTTC

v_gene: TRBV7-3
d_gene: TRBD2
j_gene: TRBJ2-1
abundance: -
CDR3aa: CASSLGGGLAGYNEQFF
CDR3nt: TGTGCCAGCAGCTTAGGTGGCGGGTTAGCGGGATACAATGAGCAGTTCTTC

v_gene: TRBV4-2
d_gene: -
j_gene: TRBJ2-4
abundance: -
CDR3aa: CASSQEQEGVLNIQYF
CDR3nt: TGTGCCAGCAGCCAAGAACAGGAGGGGGTGTTGAACATTCAGTACTTC

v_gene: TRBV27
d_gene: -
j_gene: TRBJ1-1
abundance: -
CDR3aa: CASSPRPDRNTEAFF
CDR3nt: TGTGCCAGCAGTCCCCGGCCCGACCGAAACACTGAAGCTTTCTTT

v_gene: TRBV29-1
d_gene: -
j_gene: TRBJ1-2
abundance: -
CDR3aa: CSVERGASNYGYTF
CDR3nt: TGCAGCGTTGAAAGGGGGGCGTCGAACTATGGCTACACCTTC

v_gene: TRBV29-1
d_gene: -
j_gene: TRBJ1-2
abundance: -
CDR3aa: CSVGRGFGYGYTF
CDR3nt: TGCAGCGTTGGTAGGGGATTCGGCTATGGCTACACCTTC

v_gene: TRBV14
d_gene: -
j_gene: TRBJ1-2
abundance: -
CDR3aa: CASSQVGGYGYTF
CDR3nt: TGTGCCAGCAGCCAAGTCGGGGGTTATGGCTACACCTTC

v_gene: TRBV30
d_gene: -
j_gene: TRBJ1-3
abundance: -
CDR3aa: CAWRTGQPTFSGNTIYF
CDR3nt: TGTGCCTGGAGAACGGGACAACCGACGTTCTCTGGAAACACCATATATTTT

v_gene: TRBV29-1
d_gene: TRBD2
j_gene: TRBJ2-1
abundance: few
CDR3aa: CSGRGSGTEQFF
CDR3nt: TGCAGCGGGAGAGGTAGCGGGACTGAGCAGTTCTTC

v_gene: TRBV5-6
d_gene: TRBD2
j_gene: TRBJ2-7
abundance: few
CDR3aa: CASSLIYGGRAYEQYF
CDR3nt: TGTGCCAGCAGCTTGATATATGGCGGGAGGGCCTACGAGCAGTACTTC

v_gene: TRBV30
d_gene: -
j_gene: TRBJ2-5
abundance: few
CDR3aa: CAWSHGGGLQETQYF
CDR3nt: TGTGCCTGGAGTCACGGAGGAGGACTCCAAGAGACCCAGTACTTC

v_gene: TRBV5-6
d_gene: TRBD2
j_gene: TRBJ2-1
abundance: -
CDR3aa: CASSLAGRPDEQFF
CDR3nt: TGTGCCAGCAGCTTGGCCGGGAGGCCCGATGAGCAGTTCTTC

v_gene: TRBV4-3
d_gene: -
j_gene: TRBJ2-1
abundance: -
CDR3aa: CASSQEPASRYNEQFF
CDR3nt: TGCGCCAGCAGCCAGGAACCAGCCAGCCGATACAATGAGCAGTTCTTC

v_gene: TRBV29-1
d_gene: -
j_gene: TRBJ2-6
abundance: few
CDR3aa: CSAPFDGSGANVLTF
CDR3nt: TGCAGCGCCCCATTCGACGGCTCTGGGGCCAACGTCCTGACTTTC

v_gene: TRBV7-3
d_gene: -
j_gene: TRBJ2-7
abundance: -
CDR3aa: CASSLGRGSSYEQYF
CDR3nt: TGTGCCAGCAGCTTAGGCCGGGGAAGCTCCTACGAGCAGTACTTC

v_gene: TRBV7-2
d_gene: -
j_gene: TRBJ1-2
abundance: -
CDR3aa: CASSLGVQGSGYTF
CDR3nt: TGTGCCAGCAGCTTAGGAGTGCAGGGTTCTGGCTACACCTTC

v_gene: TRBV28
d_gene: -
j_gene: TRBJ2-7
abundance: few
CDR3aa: CASSEYSGHLYEQYF
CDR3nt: TGTGCCAGCAGTGAGTACTCGGGACACCTCTACGAGCAGTACTTC

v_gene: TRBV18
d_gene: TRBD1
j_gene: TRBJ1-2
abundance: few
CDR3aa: CASSPGTVQDYTF
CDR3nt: TGTGCCAGCTCACCCGGGACAGTTCAAGACTACACCTTC

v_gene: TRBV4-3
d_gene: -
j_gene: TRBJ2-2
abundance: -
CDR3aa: CASRDLGTGNIGELFF
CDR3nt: TGCGCCAGCAGGGACCTCGGGACGGGGAACATCGGGGAGCTGTTTTTT

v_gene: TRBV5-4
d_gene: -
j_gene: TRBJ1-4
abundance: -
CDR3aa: CASSQRFQGYNEKLFF
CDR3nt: TGTGCCAGCAGCCAGAGATTTCAGGGCTATAATGAAAAACTGTTTTTT

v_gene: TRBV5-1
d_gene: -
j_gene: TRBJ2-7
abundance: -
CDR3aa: CASSLREPYEQYF
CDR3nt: TGCGCCAGCAGCTTGAGGGAACCCTACGAGCAGTACTTC